This TCR beta chain originates from a study of T cells of healthy individuals. This clonotype appeared once. Germline values: CDR1 MDHEN, CDR2 SYDVKM. The V segment lost 1 base and the J segment 6 bases; nucleotides outside the gene matches: 11. The CDR3 spans 16 residues. TCRdb processed the 5' RACE reads anew with MiXCR; each CDR3 protein has one entry. The sample has 90,000 to 100,000 distinct CDR3 sequences; 15% to 20% are singletons. This TCR was recovered from a human donor in good health. The chain carries TRBV28 and TRBJ2-7; 8 bases map to TRBD2. The CDR3 region has the DNA TGTGCCAGCAGTTTATACCGCGGGGGGTCCAACTCCGAGCAGTACTTC. Translated: CASSLYRGGSNSEQYF.